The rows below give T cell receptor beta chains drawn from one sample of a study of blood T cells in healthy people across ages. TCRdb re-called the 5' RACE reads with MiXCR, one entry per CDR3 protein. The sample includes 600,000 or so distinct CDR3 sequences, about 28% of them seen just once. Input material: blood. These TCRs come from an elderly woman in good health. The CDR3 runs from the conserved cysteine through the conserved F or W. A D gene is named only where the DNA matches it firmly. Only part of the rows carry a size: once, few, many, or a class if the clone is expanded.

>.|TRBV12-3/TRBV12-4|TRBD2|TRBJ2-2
TGTGCCAGCAGTATGGAGCGGGGGGTGGGAACCGGGGAGCTGTTTTTT
CASSMERGVGTGELFF
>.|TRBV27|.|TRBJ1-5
TGTGCCAGCAGTTTCCGGGACACTCAGCCCCAGCATTTT
CASSFRDTQPQHF
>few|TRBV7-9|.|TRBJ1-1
TGTGCCAGCAGCAAAGAACAGGGGAACACTGAAGCTTTCTTT
CASSKEQGNTEAFF
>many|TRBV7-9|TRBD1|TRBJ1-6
TGTGCCAGCAGCTCGGGACAGGCGAATTCACCCCTCCACTTT
CASSSGQANSPLHF
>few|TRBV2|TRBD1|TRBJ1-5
TGTGCCAGCAGGTGGGACAGGGGGATAAGCAATCAGCCCCAGCATTTT
CASRWDRGISNQPQHF
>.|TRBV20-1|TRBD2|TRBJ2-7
TGCAGTGCTAGAGATTCCGAGCGGGACGCCTACGAGCAGTACTTC
CSARDSERDAYEQYF
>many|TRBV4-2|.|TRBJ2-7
TGTGCCAGCAGCCAAGATAGCGAGCAGTACTTC
CASSQDSEQYF
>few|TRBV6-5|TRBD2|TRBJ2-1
TGTGCCAGCAGTTACAGGCCTAGCGGATACAATGAGCAGTTCTTC
CASSYRPSGYNEQFF
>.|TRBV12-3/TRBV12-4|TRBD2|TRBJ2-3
TGTGCCAGCAGTTTAGCGGGGGGGAGCACAGATGTGGAATATTTT
CASSLAGGSTDVEYF
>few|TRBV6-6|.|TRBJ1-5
TGTGCCAGCAGCTCCGAGAGGGCCCAGCATTTT
CASSSERAQHF
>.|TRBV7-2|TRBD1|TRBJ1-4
TGTGCCAGCAGCCTAGGGACAGGGGAGGAAAAACTGTTTTTT
CASSLGTGEEKLFF
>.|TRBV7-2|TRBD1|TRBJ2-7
TGTGCCAGCAGCTTAGGGGGACAGGGTTCGAACTACGAGCAGTACTTC
CASSLGGQGSNYEQYF
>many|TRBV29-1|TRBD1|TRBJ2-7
TGCAGCGTTGAAGACCTCACAGGGGGCTTGTCCTACGAGCAGTACTTC
CSVEDLTGGLSYEQYF
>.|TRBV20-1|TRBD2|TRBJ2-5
TGCAGTGCCACTCTGAGCGGGAGGAACCAAGAGACCCAGTACTTC
CSATLSGRNQETQYF
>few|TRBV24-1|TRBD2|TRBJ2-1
TGTGCCACCAGTGATGTAGCGGGGGCTTTAAATGAGCAGTTCTTC
CATSDVAGALNEQFF
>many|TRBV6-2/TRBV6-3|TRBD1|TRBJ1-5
TGTGCCAGCAGTTACGAACAGGGGAGCGTACTAAGCAATCAGCCCCAGCATTTT
CASSYEQGSVLSNQPQHF
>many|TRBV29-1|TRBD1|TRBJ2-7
TGCAGCGTCACTTACACAGGGGGCCCCTACGAGCAGTACTTC
CSVTYTGGPYEQYF
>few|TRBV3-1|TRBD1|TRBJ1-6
TGTGCCAGCAGTCCGACGGGACAGGGTAATTCACCCCTCCACTTT
CASSPTGQGNSPLHF
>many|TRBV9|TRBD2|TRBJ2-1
TGTGCCAGCAGCCCCGCGGGGGGGTTATACAATGAGCAGTTCTTC
CASSPAGGLYNEQFF
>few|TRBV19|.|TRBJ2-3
TGTGCCAGTACAAGGACAGACACAGATACGCAGTATTTT
CASTRTDTDTQYF
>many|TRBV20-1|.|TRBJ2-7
TGCAGTGCTAGGAGGACAGGTTCTCGCGCAGGCGGGACTTTACCCTACGAGCAGTACTTC
CSARRTGSRAGGTLPYEQYF
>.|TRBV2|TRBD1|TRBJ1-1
TGTGCCAGCAGGCAACTCGGGACAGGGAACACTGAAGCTTTCTTT
CASRQLGTGNTEAFF
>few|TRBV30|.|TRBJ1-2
TGTGCCTGGACCTTGACTGATACCTATGGCTACACCTTC
CAWTLTDTYGYTF
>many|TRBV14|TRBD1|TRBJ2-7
TGTGCCAGCAGCCAAGTTCGACAGGGACCCTACGAGCAGTACTTC
CASSQVRQGPYEQYF
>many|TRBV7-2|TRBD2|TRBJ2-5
TGTGCCAGCAGCGGGACTAGTGGAAAGACCCAGTACTTC
CASSGTSGKTQYF
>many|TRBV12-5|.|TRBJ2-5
TGTGCTAGTGGTTTGGTAGGGACCCAGTACTTC
CASGLVGTQYF
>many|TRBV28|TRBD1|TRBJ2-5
TGTGCCAGCAGTCGGATAGGGGGCGACTTGAGAGAGACCCAGTACTTC
CASSRIGGDLRETQYF
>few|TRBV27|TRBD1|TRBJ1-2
TGTGCCAGCAGTCCATTGGACAGGGGGCTGGGCTACACCTTC
CASSPLDRGLGYTF
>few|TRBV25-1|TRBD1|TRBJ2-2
TGTGCCAGCAGTGAATATGGGACAGGAACCGGGGAGCTGTTTTTT
CASSEYGTGTGELFF
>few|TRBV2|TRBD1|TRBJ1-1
TGTGCCAGGTCACAGGGGGCTATAGCTTTCTTT
CARSQGAIAFF
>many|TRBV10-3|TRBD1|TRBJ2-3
TGTGCCATCAGTGGGACAGGGGGCGGCACAGATACGCAGTATTTT
CAISGTGGGTDTQYF
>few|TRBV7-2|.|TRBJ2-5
TGTGCCAGCAGCCTGGGGGGGGCGCGTGAGTACTTC
CASSLGGAREYF
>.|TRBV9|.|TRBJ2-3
TGTGCCAGCAGCGTAGATCGTGGGGGTGCGTTTGATACGCAGTATTTT
CASSVDRGGAFDTQYF
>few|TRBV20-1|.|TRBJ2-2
TGCAGTGCTAAAAGGATGAGCGGAGGCACCGGGGAGCTGTTTTTT
CSAKRMSGGTGELFF
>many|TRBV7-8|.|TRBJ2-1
TGTGCCAGCAGCTCCGGGCGGTACAATGAGCAGTTCTTC
CASSSGRYNEQFF
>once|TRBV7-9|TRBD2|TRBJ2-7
TGTGCCAGCAGCTTGGGACTAGCGGGATCCTACTCCTACGAGCAGTACTTC
CASSLGLAGSYSYEQYF
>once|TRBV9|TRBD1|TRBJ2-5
TGTGCCAGCAGCGGTACCGGGACAGGGGGCTTCGCGACCCAGTACTTC
CASSGTGTGGFATQYF
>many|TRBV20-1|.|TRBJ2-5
TGCAGTGCTAGAGAAGTCGGGACCCGACAAGAGACCCAGTACTTC
CSAREVGTRQETQYF
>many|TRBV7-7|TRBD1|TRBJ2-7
TGTGCCACGGGGACCGGGACAGGGGAACAGGAAACCTCCTACGAGCAGTACTTC
CATGTGTGEQETSYEQYF
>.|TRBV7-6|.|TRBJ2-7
TGTGCCAGCAGTTCCGCGGGGCACGAGCAGTACTTC
CASSSAGHEQYF
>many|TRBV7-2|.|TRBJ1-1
TGTGCCAGCAGCTTAACGGACCGGCCTGAAGCTTTCTTT
CASSLTDRPEAFF
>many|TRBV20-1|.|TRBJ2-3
TGCAGTGCTAGAGCGACAAGTGATACGCAGTATTTT
CSARATSDTQYF
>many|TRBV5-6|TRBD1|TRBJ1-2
TGTGCCAGCAGCCTGGGACAGAGCAGAAACTATGGCTACACCTTC
CASSLGQSRNYGYTF
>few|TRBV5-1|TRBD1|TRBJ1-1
TGCGCCAGCAGCTCAATAACAGGGGCTGAAGCTTTCTTT
CASSSITGAEAFF